The T cell receptor (beta chain) under discussion was sequenced for a study of blood T cell repertoires in COVID-19. Study-wide background: Sources were T cells, B-cell-depleted T cells, or PBMCs; the material itself was cDNA or gDNA.

The table came from immunoSEQ multiplex PCR; TCRdb's copy has only in-frame clones and leaves some out. This sample carries approximately 300,000 clones, under 90% of them seen once, and the ten largest clones take approximately 4.7%. The study drew participants aged about 18 to 95 years from around 24 US areas. This clone was seen only once. J gave up 6 bases and V 3 bases, and 3 bases lay outside the gene matches. From germline, CDR1 is SGHTA and CDR2 FQGNSA. The CDR3 has 14 amino acids. The chain is built from TRBV7-2 and TRBJ2-5; 11 positions match TRBD2. The TCR comes from a man between 60 and 75 years old who had recovered from COVID-19. The source material was PBMCs or T cells enriched from blood (not recorded which). CDR3: CASSFLAGGQTQYF. CDR3 in DNA: TGTGCCAGCAGCTTTCTAGCGGGAGGTCAGACCCAGTACTTC.